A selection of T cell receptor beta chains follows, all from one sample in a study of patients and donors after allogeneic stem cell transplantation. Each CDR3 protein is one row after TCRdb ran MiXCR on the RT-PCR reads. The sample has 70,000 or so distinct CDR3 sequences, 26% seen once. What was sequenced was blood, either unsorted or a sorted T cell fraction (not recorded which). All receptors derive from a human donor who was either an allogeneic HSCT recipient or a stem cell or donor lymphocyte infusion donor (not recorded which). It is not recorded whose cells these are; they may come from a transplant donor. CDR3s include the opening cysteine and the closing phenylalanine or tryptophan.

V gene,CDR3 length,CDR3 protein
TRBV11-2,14,CASSQTTGYNEQFF
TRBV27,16,CASSWRGLSSYNEQFF
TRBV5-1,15,CASSIGVAANTEAFF
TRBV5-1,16,CASARGGADNQETQYF
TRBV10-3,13,CAIRAGTGYGYTF
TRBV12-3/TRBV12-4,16,CASSSPDRGLYNEQFF
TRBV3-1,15,CASSQTSGGLIEQYF
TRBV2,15,CASSDRDRRSTEAFF
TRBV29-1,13,CSSRIRGDPEQYF
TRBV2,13,CASRSVGENTIYF
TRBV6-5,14,CASSEQLMNTEAFF
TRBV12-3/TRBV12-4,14,CALSVSGAAGGYTF
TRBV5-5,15,CASSPLTPANTEAFF
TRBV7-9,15,CASSLGLALNWEQFF
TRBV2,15,CASSLAGTSTDTQYF
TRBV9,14,CASSVVGGSETQYF
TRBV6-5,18,CASSSRQGRGRRSAEAFF
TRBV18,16,CASSPLITLGNTEAFF
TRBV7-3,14,CASSLSVLGSPLHF
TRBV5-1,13,CASSFRAPYEQYF
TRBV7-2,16,CASSLLPGQVTDTQYF
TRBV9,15,CASSPEPNPGAEQYF
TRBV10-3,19,CAISEPIRPQTSFRYGYTF
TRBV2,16,CASRDVGRHVNEKLFF
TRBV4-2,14,CASSHAGGYNEQFF
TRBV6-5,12,CASSPDTGELFF
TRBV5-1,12,CASSLDHNEQFF
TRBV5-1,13,CASSFARWAEAFF
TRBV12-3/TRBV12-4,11,CASSWGETQYF
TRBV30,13,CAWSGGARDTQYF
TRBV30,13,CAWSQGRYYGYTF
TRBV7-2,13,CASSTRDSDTQYF
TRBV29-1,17,CSVENPSPGTGNQPQHF
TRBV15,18,CATSRVFGFVASPYEQYF
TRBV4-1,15,CASSQELTAFYGYTF
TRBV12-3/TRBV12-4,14,CTSSFVDSTDTQYF
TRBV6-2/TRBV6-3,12,CASSLQYQPQHF
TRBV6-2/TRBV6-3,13,CASSYFAYNEQFF
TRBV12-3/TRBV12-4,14,CASRSGVGYNEQFF
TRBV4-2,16,CASSQGTAPHFYGYTF
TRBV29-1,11,CSVPGTYGYTF
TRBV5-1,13,CASSYWMNTEAFF
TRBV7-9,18,CASSLAQWDRFNTGELFF
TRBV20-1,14,CSARKEDRLYEQYF
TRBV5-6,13,CASSFPGRYGYTF
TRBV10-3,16,CAIRPSSGAGGNEQFF